Below are 18 T cell receptor beta chains sequenced from a single sample in a study of blood T cell repertoires in COVID-19. The protocol was immunoSEQ multiplex PCR, while the TCRdb copy is restricted to in-frame clones and leaves out a portion. The data hold some 190,000 clones, with approximately 85% observed a single time. The sequenced sample was peripheral blood. Source of these receptors: a man older than 75 with COVID-19, enrolled during active disease.

The chain joins TRBV2 to TRBJ2-1; D remains ambiguous. The V gene's germline CDR1 is SNHLY and CDR2 FYNNEI. The V end lost 1 base, the J end lost 0 bases, and 13 bases lay between the germline ends. The CDR3 spans 17 residues. The CDR3 protein is CASSEESVIISYNEQFF. The CDR3 nucleotides read TGTGCCAGCAGTGAAGAGTCAGTCATCATCTCCTACAATGAGCAGTTCTTC.

This chain joins TRBV2 and TRBJ1-1; unclear D gene. Germline assignment: CDR1 SNHLY and CDR2 FYNNEI. This CDR3 has 15 residues. Trimming took 4 bases from V and 1 from J, leaving 13 bases between them. The DNA for the CDR3 is TGTGCCAGCAGTGTGGAGGGATCGGCGAACACTGAAGCTTTCTTT. Protein sequence: CASSVEGSANTEAFF.

The gene calls are TRBV19 and TRBJ2-3; TRBD2 agrees at 7 bases. Trimming took 3 bases from V and 3 from J; bases not matched to a gene: 6. The CDR3 length is 15 residues. Germline CDR1 is LNHDA and CDR2 is SQIVND (reference sequence). The CDR3 loop is CASSISAGRTDTQYF. CDR3 DNA sequence: TGTGCCAGTAGTATCTCAGCGGGGCGGACAGATACGCAGTATTTT.

In this sample, this clone turned up once. This chain uses TRBV6-5 with TRBJ2-7; D is unclear. Trimming took 6 bases from V and 5 from J, leaving 14 bases between them. Germline V gene data show CDR1 as MNHEY and CDR2 as SVGAGI. The CDR3 length is 13 residues. The CDR3: CASRIRTHDEQYF. The CDR3 nucleotides read TGTGCCAGCAGGATACGTACTCATGACGAGCAGTACTTC.

V and J are TRBV5-5 and TRBJ2-7; 9 positions agree with TRBD1. Germline V CDR1 and CDR2: SGHKS, YYEKEE (reference sequence). V was pared by 6 bases and J by 1 base, with 5 bases of the junction left unmatched. This CDR3 contains 14 residues. This CDR3 reads CASTLGQGSYEQYF. CDR3 bases: TGTGCCAGCACCCTCGGACAGGGGTCCTACGAGCAGTACTTC.

V gene TRBV2 combines with J gene TRBJ1-2; a possible D gene is TRBD1 (6 bases). Trimming removed 5 bases from V and 2 bases from J, with 9 bases in between. Germline V gene lookup returns CDR1 SNHLY and CDR2 FYNNEI. The CDR3 is 13 residues long. The CDR3 loop is CASSLDSNYGYTF. As DNA, the CDR3 is TGTGCCAGCAGTCTGGACAGCAACTATGGCTACACCTTC.

The chain has TRBV2 and TRBJ2-7, with D perhaps TRBD2 (6 bases). The V end lost 7 bases, the J end lost 1 base, and 8 bases lay between the germline ends. This CDR3 is 12 amino acids long. The germline V gene encodes CDR1 SNHLY and CDR2 FYNNEI. CDR3 amino acids: CASKRASYEQYF. In DNA, the CDR3 is TGTGCCAGCAAGCGGGCATCCTACGAGCAGTACTTC.

The chain joins TRBV4-1 to TRBJ2-1; maybe TRBD2 (6 bases). Germline CDR1 MGHRA, CDR2 YSYEKL. The CDR3 contains 15 residues. V lost 0 bases and J 8 bases, leaving 14 bases between the germline ends. The DNA for the CDR3 is TGCGCCAGCAGCCAAGACCCTGGGGGGTGGGATGAGCAGTTCTTC. It specifies CASSQDPGGWDEQFF.

V is TRBV5-1 and J is TRBJ2-3, with a weak D call TRBD1 (6 bases). Trimming cost V 3 bases and J 0 bases, with 17 bases left between them. This CDR3 has 17 amino acids. Per the germline V gene, CDR1 is SGHRS and CDR2 is YFSETQ. CDR3 nucleotides: TGCGCCAGCAGCTACCAGGGGCTCGCGACTAGCACAGATACGCAGTATTTT. It encodes CASSYQGLATSTDTQYF.

This clone was observed a handful of times. This sequence joins TRBV24-1 and TRBJ1-2, with D perhaps matching TRBD1 (6 bases). Trimming took off 2 bases at V and 5 bases at J, with 8 bases between the two ends. The CDR3 has 13 amino acids. CDR1 and CDR2 (germline): KGHDR, SFDVKD. CDR3: CATSDSTGYGYTF. The CDR3 coding sequence is TGTGCCACCAGTGATTCTACAGGGTATGGCTACACCTTC.

The chain recombines TRBV13 with TRBJ2-5; 11 nucleotides agree with TRBD2. Germline V CDR1 and CDR2: PRHDT, FYEKMQ (reference sequence). With V trimmed by 0 bases and J by 4 bases, 19 bases remained unmatched. This CDR3 has 21 residues. The CDR3 spells CASSLGHIAGGHRNRVETQYF. The CDR3 nucleotides are TGTGCCAGCAGCTTAGGCCATATAGCGGGGGGGCACAGGAATCGAGTAGAGACCCAGTACTTC.

This clone was picked up one time. This chain joins TRBV5-5 and TRBJ1-5; 9 positions match TRBD1. The length of the CDR3 is 15 residues. V lost 1 base, J lost 3 bases, and 2 bases stayed unmatched. The germline V gene encodes CDR1 SGHKS and CDR2 YYEKEE (reference sequence). For the CDR3, the DNA is TGTGCCAGCAGCTTGACAGGGGGCAACAATCAGCCCCAGCATTTT. This translates into CASSLTGGNNQPQHF.

This sequence joins TRBV6-5 and TRBJ1-5; D is unresolved. The CDR3 loop spans 13 amino acids. Germline lookup yields CDR1 MNHEY and CDR2 SVGAGI. V dropped 0 bases and J dropped 6 bases, with 6 bases sitting between them. The CDR3 region has the DNA TGTGCCAGCAGTTACTCAGTCAGTCAGCCCCAGCATTTT. It encodes CASSYSVSQPQHF.

This clone was counted a few times. The genes are TRBV4-2 and TRBJ2-7; D perhaps matches TRBD1 (5 bases). V dropped 5 bases and J dropped 2 bases, with 16 bases sitting between them. Germline assignment: CDR1 LGHNA and CDR2 YNFKEQ. The CDR3 sequence is 15 residues long. The CDR3 sequence is CASSYYNTGTYEQYF. The CDR3 DNA sequence: TGTGCCAGCAGCTATTATAACACAGGAACCTACGAGCAGTACTTC.

J is TRBJ2-7 and V is TRBV7-2; TRBD2 is a possible D gene (5 bases). The CDR3 has 15 amino acids. V was trimmed by 0 bases and J by 7 bases, leaving 16 bases between them. CDR1 and CDR2 from the germline V gene are SGHTA and FQGNSA. CDR3 protein: CASSLAWAPSGEQYF. CDR3 DNA sequence: TGTGCCAGCAGCTTAGCTTGGGCCCCGTCGGGGGAGCAGTACTTC.

J is TRBJ1-5 and V is TRBV28; unclear D gene. Trimming left V 3 bases short and J 11 bases short, with 11 bases between. This CDR3 is 12 amino acids long. CDR1 is MDHEN and CDR2 is SYDVKM in the germline V gene. CDR3 in DNA: TGTGCCAGCAGTTTTGAGCGACGGGCCCAGCATTTT. It is translated as CASSFERRAQHF.

In DNA, the CDR3 is TGTGCCAGCAGCCAAGGGGGGGAGTACTATGGCTACACCTTC. As protein: CASSQGGEYYGYTF. This chain links TRBV3-1 (or the pseudogene TRBV3-2) with TRBJ1-2; weak D call: TRBD1 (5 bases). In germline, CDR1 is LGHDT, CDR2 YNNKEL (reference sequence). Deletions cut 1 base from V and 3 bases from J, with 9 bases between. The CDR3 runs to 14 residues.

The rearrangement uses TRBV5-1 and TRBJ1-1; a possible D gene is TRBD1 (6 bases). Trimming removed 2 bases from V and 0 bases from J, with 8 bases in between. Per germline, CDR1 SGHRS and CDR2 YFSETQ. The CDR3 covers 14 residues. CDR3 sequence reads: CASSFQGLNTEAFF. The CDR3 DNA follows: TGCGCCAGCAGCTTTCAGGGGCTGAACACTGAAGCTTTCTTT. Full variable domain (remainder filled in from reference TRBV5-1 and TRBJ1-1): KAGVTQTPRYLIKTRGQQVTLSCSPISGHRSVSWYQQTPGQGLQFLFEYFSETQRNKGNFPGRFSGRQFSNSRSEMNVSTLELGDSALYLCASSFQGLNTEAFFGQGTRLTVV.